These T cell receptor beta chains were read from a single sample in a study of graft-versus-host responses after intestinal transplantation. Which antigens these TCRs recognize remains unknown. This table comes from immunoSEQ multiplex PCR, and its TCRdb copy is limited to in-frame clones, with some not included. This sample has 93,000 or so clones; under 95% occur once, and the top ten carry under 1.5%. The starting material was unstimulated CD8+ T cells sorted from spleen or lymph node cells, obtained before intestinal transplant. All receptors come from a human donor who received an intestinal transplant. CDR3s include the opening cysteine and the closing phenylalanine or tryptophan. The D gene is left open where the match is weak. Some rows have no size entry. The others give once, few or many, or a class for an expanded clone.

TRBJ2-7 15 TRBV19 NA TRBD1 TGTGCCAGTAGTACTCACAGGGGGATGGCCTACGAGCAGTACTTC CASSTHRGMAYEQYF
TRBJ1-3 14 TRBV2 NA NA TGTGCCAGCAGTGACAGGGTCTCCGGAAACACCATATATTTT CASSDRVSGNTIYF
TRBJ1-1 14 TRBV6-1 NA NA TGTGCCAGCAGTGAAGCCGACAGTAACACTGAAGCTTTCTTT CASSEADSNTEAFF
TRBJ2-1 14 TRBV4-1 NA NA TGCGCCAGCAGCCAAGTGGCAGGAACCGATGAGCAGTTCTTC CASSQVAGTDEQFF
TRBJ2-2 15 TRBV13 NA NA TGTGCCAGCACCCGAGAGTTGGGAGGCACCGGGGAGCTGTTTTTT CASTRELGGTGELFF
TRBJ2-2 14 TRBV19 once TRBD1 TGTGCCAGTACGACAGGGCCGAACACCGGGGAGCTGTTTTTT CASTTGPNTGELFF
TRBJ2-3 15 TRBV15 NA NA TGTGCCACCAGCAGGATAGGGGGGAGTGCAGATACGCAGTATTTT CATSRIGGSADTQYF
TRBJ1-1 15 TRBV5-6 NA TRBD1 TGTGCCAGCAGCTGGGGACGGACAGGGAACACTGAAGCTTTCTTT CASSWGRTGNTEAFF
TRBJ1-2 14 TRBV7-9 NA TRBD1 TGTGCCAGCAGTTATACAGGGGATCTAAAAGGCTACACCTTC CASSYTGDLKGYTF
TRBJ1-1 15 TRBV13 NA NA TGTGCCAGCAGCTTAGGACAGGGCGTGAACACTGAAGCTTTCTTT CASSLGQGVNTEAFF
TRBJ2-1 15 TRBV9 once TRBD2 TGTGCCAGCAGCGGGGGACTAGCGGGGGGTATTGAGCAGTTCTTC CASSGGLAGGIEQFF
TRBJ1-1 11 TRBV4-1 NA NA TGCGCCAGCAGCACGGGGGCTGAAGCTTTCTTT CASSTGAEAFF
TRBJ1-5 15 TRBV4-1 NA NA TGCGCCAGCAGCCAAACATGGGATAGCAATCAGCCCCAGCATTTT CASSQTWDSNQPQHF
TRBJ1-1 13 TRBV19 NA NA TGTGCCAGCGGACGGTCGGGGAACACTGAAGCTTTCTTT CASGRSGNTEAFF
TRBJ1-1 15 TRBV10-1 NA NA TGCGCCAGCAGCGCCGACAGGTATGGGAACACTGAAGCTTTCTTT CASSADRYGNTEAFF
TRBJ1-1 13 TRBV27 NA TRBD1 TGTGCCAGCAGTTGGGACAGTAACACTGAAGCTTTCTTT CASSWDSNTEAFF
TRBJ1-2 16 TRBV7-2 NA NA TGTGCCAGCAGCTTAGGATTCGGCAGGGAGGCTGGGGGCTACACCTTC CASSLGFGREAGGYTF
TRBJ2-5 14 TRBV9 NA TRBD2 TGTGCCAGCAGCGAGAACGGGGGGCAAGAGACCCAGTACTTC CASSENGGQETQYF
TRBJ1-1 13 TRBV19 NA NA TGTGCCAGTGCCGTGGGGGGGGGCACTGAAGCTTTCTTT CASAVGGGTEAFF
TRBJ1-1 15 TRBV19 NA NA TGTGCCAGTAGTCCCCCCTTCCTAGCCAACACTGAAGCTTTCTTT CASSPPFLANTEAFF
TRBJ2-3 15 TRBV2 NA NA TGTGCCAGCAGCCCGGAGGGGCCTGCACCAGATACGCAGTATTTT CASSPEGPAPDTQYF
TRBJ1-2 12 TRBV7-8 NA NA TGTGCCAGCAGCTTAGGGAACTATGGCTACACCTTC CASSLGNYGYTF
TRBJ2-1 14 TRBV7-2 NA TRBD2 TGTGCCAGCAGGGCCGCTAGCGGGGGGAATGAGCAGTTCTTC CASRAASGGNEQFF
TRBJ1-4 17 TRBV5-4 few NA TGTGCCAGCAGCGACCCCTCGAGGGGGGCTGATAATGAAAAACTGTTTTTT CASSDPSRGADNEKLFF
TRBJ2-1 15 TRBV7-9 NA TRBD2 TGTGCCAGCAGCCCGGGACTAGCGGGGCACAATGAGCAGTTCTTC CASSPGLAGHNEQFF
TRBJ1-4 18 TRBV7-2 NA TRBD1 TGTGCCAGCAGCTCCCCCCTCGACAGGGATGATGCTAATGAAAAACTGTTTTTT CASSSPLDRDDANEKLFF
TRBJ1-5 15 TRBV19 NA NA TGTGCCAGTAGTATAGTGGGGGACGGGGATCAGCCCCAGCATTTT CASSIVGDGDQPQHF
TRBJ2-3 14 TRBV7-8 NA NA TGTGCCAGCAGCGTTAGCGCCCCCACAGATACGCAGTATTTT CASSVSAPTDTQYF
TRBJ1-2 11 TRBV6-5 NA NA TGTGCCAGCGAGTCCTACTATGGCTACACCTTC CASESYYGYTF
TRBJ2-1 17 TRBV7-3 NA TRBD2 TGTGCCAGCAGCTTGGGTACGAGCGGGGGGGGATACAATGAGCAGTTCTTC CASSLGTSGGGYNEQFF
TRBJ1-1 12 TRBV29-1 NA TRBD1 TGCAGCGTAGGGACAGCGAACACTGAAGCTTTCTTT CSVGTANTEAFF
TRBJ1-1 13 TRBV29-1 NA NA TGCAGCGTTAAGGGGGGGATGAACACTGAAGCTTTCTTT CSVKGGMNTEAFF
TRBJ2-1 15 TRBV6-5 NA NA TGTGCCAGCAGTTACCGGGGCAGTACCTACAATGAGCAGTTCTTC CASSYRGSTYNEQFF
TRBJ2-2 14 TRBV10-2 NA TRBD2 TGCGCCAGCAGATACGGGGGAGGGGCCGGGGAGCTGTTTTTT CASRYGGGAGELFF